The 17 T cell receptor beta chains listed next were all sequenced from one sample in a study of blood T cell repertoires in COVID-19. Using immunoSEQ multiplex PCR, the repertoire was profiled, and TCRdb retains in-frame clones only, with some absent. The top ten clones hold roughly 1.3% of a sample with about 220,000 clones, roughly 83% of them seen once. The sample consisted of PBMCs or T cells enriched from blood (not recorded which). Receptors were obtained from a woman in her thirties or forties with acute COVID-19.

The chain couples TRBV5-4 to TRBJ1-4; no clear D. The CDR3 is 13 residues long. In germline, CDR1 is SGHNT, CDR2 YYREEE (reference sequence). The V end was cut by 0 bases, the J end by 5 bases, with 5 bases between. For the CDR3, the DNA is TGTGCCAGCAGCTTGGCGGGGAATGAAAAACTGTTTTTT. It is translated as CASSLAGNEKLFF.

The chain carries TRBV7-8 and TRBJ2-5; 12 positions match TRBD2. The CDR3 extends over 17 amino acids. Germline loops: CDR1 SGHVS, CDR2 FQNEAQ. Trimming cost V 5 bases and J 3 bases; bases outside gene matches: 10. CDR3 amino acids: CASSLGRGLAGKETQYF. For the CDR3, the DNA is TGTGCCAGCAGCCTAGGGAGAGGACTAGCGGGGAAAGAGACCCAGTACTTC.

This chain uses TRBV2 with TRBJ1-4; D not resolved. V was trimmed by 8 bases and J by 7 bases, leaving 14 bases between them. This CDR3 comprises 13 residues. In germline, CDR1 is SNHLY, CDR2 FYNNEI. CDR3 in amino acids: CASHLGEGEKLFF. CDR3 DNA: TGTGCCAGCCACCTCGGGGAGGGTGAAAAACTGTTTTTT.

The CDR3 reads CASSAGGRGLNTEAFF. The CDR3 coding sequence is TGTGCCAGCAGCGCAGGGGGCCGGGGTTTGAACACTGAAGCTTTCTTT. This chain uses TRBV7-9 with TRBJ1-1, with 8 bases that match TRBD1. The trim removed 5 bases at V and 0 bases at J, leaving 8 bases unmatched. This CDR3 is 16 amino acids long. The germline CDR1 and CDR2 sequences are SEHNR and FQNEAQ (reference sequence).

This rearrangement joins TRBV19 to TRBJ1-1; D is possibly TRBD1 (6 bases). Germline lookup yields CDR1 LNHDA and CDR2 SQIVND (reference sequence). Trimming cost V 6 bases and J 7 bases, with 9 bases left between them. This CDR3 spans 11 amino acids. The CDR3 reads CASSTGSEAFF. In nucleotides, the CDR3 is TGTGCCAGTAGCACAGGGAGTGAAGCTTTCTTT.

J is TRBJ2-3 and V is TRBV7-8, with 13 bases lining up with TRBD2. Germline trimming cut 5 bases from V and 0 bases from J; bases unmatched to any gene: 8. This CDR3 has 18 amino acids. Per germline, CDR1 SGHVS and CDR2 FQNEAQ. This chain's CDR3 is CASSPARLAGGSTDTQYF. Here the CDR3 DNA reads TGTGCCAGCAGCCCCGCTAGACTAGCGGGGGGAAGCACAGATACGCAGTATTTT.

V gene TRBV18 combines with J gene TRBJ2-7; 7 bases fit TRBD1. Per germline, CDR1 KGHSH and CDR2 LQKENI. The V segment lost 3 bases and the J segment 3 bases; nucleotides outside the gene matches: 5. This CDR3 is built from 14 residues. The CDR3 bases are TGTGCCAGCTCACCGGGGACAGAACTCTACGAGCAGTACTTC. It is translated as CASSPGTELYEQYF.

The chain links TRBV2 to TRBJ1-1; D is ambiguous. This CDR3 comprises 15 residues. The ends were cut back, 7 bases at V and 1 base at J, with 16 bases in the middle. Germline values: CDR1 SNHLY, CDR2 FYNNEI. CDR3 sequence: CASNTVGQKNTEAFF. CDR3 nucleotides: TGTGCCAGCAATACGGTTGGGCAGAAGAACACTGAAGCTTTCTTT.

The CDR3 loop is CASSGGLVNEQFF. The CDR3 DNA follows: TGTGCCAGCAGTGGCGGACTAGTGAATGAGCAGTTCTTC. V and J are TRBV2 and TRBJ2-1; 7 bases match TRBD2. Trimming took 4 bases from V and 7 from J; bases not matched to a gene: 4. Germline CDR1 is SNHLY and CDR2 is FYNNEI. This CDR3 region has 13 residues.

The chain is built from TRBV19 and TRBJ1-2; tentatively, D is TRBD1 (6 bases). The CDR3 sequence is 13 residues long. V dropped 7 bases and J dropped 6 bases, with 15 bases sitting between them. Germline CDR1 LNHDA, CDR2 SQIVND (reference sequence). CDR3 amino acids: CASTTGISNGYTF. Here the CDR3 DNA reads TGTGCCAGTACCACAGGGATATCAAATGGCTACACCTTC.

The chain carries TRBV3-1 (or the pseudogene TRBV3-2) and TRBJ2-5, with D possibly being TRBD1 (5 bases). The length of the CDR3 is 16 residues. V shed 4 bases and J shed 1 base, with 16 bases lying between them. Germline lookup yields CDR1 LGHDT and CDR2 YNNKEL (reference sequence). In nucleotides, the CDR3 is TGTGCCAGCAGCCCCTTACGACCGACAGCCCAAGAGACCCAGTACTTC. Encoded protein: CASSPLRPTAQETQYF.

Written as DNA, the CDR3 is TGCGCCAGCAGCCAAGAGAGGGATAGCAATCAGCCCCAGCATTTT. It encodes CASSQERDSNQPQHF. The chain couples TRBV4-1 to TRBJ1-5; D is undetermined. The CDR3 is 15 residues long. V dropped 0 bases and J dropped 0 bases, with 6 bases sitting between them. Germline lookup yields CDR1 MGHRA and CDR2 YSYEKL.

The V and J genes are TRBV6-2 or TRBV6-3 and TRBJ1-3, with D unclear. CDR1 is MNHEY and CDR2 is SVGEGT in the germline V gene. The CDR3 totals 17 residues. Trimming removed 5 bases from V and 4 bases from J, with 21 bases in between. CDR3 DNA: TGTGCCAGCAGTCCGAACCGCGGCGGGTTGATCGGAAACACCATATATTTT. Translated, it gives CASSPNRGGLIGNTIYF.

This chain connects TRBV30 to TRBJ2-7; D gene ambiguous. This CDR3 spans 12 amino acids. Germline V lookup: CDR1 GTSNPN, CDR2 SVGIG (reference sequence). Trimming stripped 0 bases from V and 4 bases from J, with 7 bases between. The CDR3 coding sequence is TGTGCCTGGAGTGTACTTAGTTACGAGCAGTACTTC. Amino acids: CAWSVLSYEQYF.

The CDR3 here is CASSGRGRLDYEQYF. In nucleotides, the CDR3 is TGTGCCAGCTCAGGGCGGGGCAGGTTGGACTACGAGCAGTACTTC. The chain couples TRBV18 to TRBJ2-7; D possibly corresponds to TRBD2 (6 bases). With 5 bases removed from V and 3 bases from J, the gap between germline ends came to 17 bases. The CDR3 totals 15 residues. Germline loops: CDR1 KGHSH, CDR2 LQKENI. The full variable domain, with the rest looked up from reference TRBV18 and TRBJ2-7, is NAGVMQNPRHLVRRRGQEARLRCSPMKGHSHVYWYRQLPEEGLKFMVYLQKENIIDESGMPKERFSAEFPKEGPSILRIQQVVRGDSAAYFCASSGRGRLDYEQYFGPGTRLTVT.

This clone was seen only once. The V gene is TRBV5-6, the J gene TRBJ2-6; TRBD1 aligns across 8 bases. CDR1 and CDR2 from the germline V gene are SGHDT and YYEEEE. After removal of 3 bases from V and 0 bases from J, the junction contained 2 bases not matched to a gene. The CDR3 is made up of 16 amino acids. This CDR3 reads CASSWTGRSGANVLTF. The CDR3 nucleotides are TGTGCCAGCAGCTGGACAGGGCGCTCTGGGGCCAACGTCCTGACTTTC.

The V call is TRBV27, the J call TRBJ2-7; perhaps TRBD1 as D (5 bases). V lost 2 bases to trimming and J lost 0 bases, with 11 bases between them. This CDR3 comprises 15 residues. Germline loops: CDR1 MNHEY, CDR2 SMNVEV (reference sequence). CDR3 loop: CASSLRGSISYEQYF. CDR3 in DNA: TGTGCCAGCAGTTTAAGGGGATCTATCTCCTACGAGCAGTACTTC.